Only a few counts were recorded for the clone carrying this T cell receptor beta chain. The entry originates in a study of blood T cells in healthy people across ages. A sample-barcoded 5' primer and a J-beta primer mix were used in a second PCR of roughly 7 to 11 cycles. TCRdb re-called the 5' RACE reads with MiXCR, one entry per CDR3 protein. The table records about 1.6 million distinct CDR3 sequences, about 31% of them present only once. The CDR3 length is 12 residues. Trimming stripped 6 bases from V and 2 bases from J, with 8 bases between. Germline-derived CDR1 and CDR2 are SGDLS and YYNGEE. Donors each provided roughly 11 milliliters of peripheral blood. Per sample, extraction of total RNA gave at least 5 micrograms in every case.

This TCR came from a woman aged 25 to 45 in good health. Sequencing was performed on blood. This sequence joins TRBV9 and TRBJ2-5; D unclear. The CDR3 coding sequence is TGTGCCAGCACCAGAAGGCAAGAGACCCAGTACTTC. As protein: CASTRRQETQYF.